This is a list of T cell receptor beta chains from one sample in a study of CD8+ T cells in alopecia areata. Here immunoSEQ multiplex PCR was the method, and the copy in TCRdb shows in-frame clones only, minus some. The sample has under 150,000 clones; less than 50% are singletons. Sequenced: NKG2D-low CD8+ T cells sorted from blood. The receptors shown here come from a human donor with alopecia areata. The CDR3 runs from the conserved cysteine through the conserved F or W. D genes are given only for firm matches. The size field is filled for only some rows; it gives once, few, many or a size class.

TRBV2	few	TRBJ2-1	TRBD2	CASMTSGAAGGNEQFF	TGTGCCAGCATGACTAGCGGGGCTGCAGGTGGGAATGAGCAGTTCTTC
TRBV29-1	NA	TRBJ1-2	NA	CSVRPIYGYTF	TGCAGCGTCAGACCGATCTATGGCTACACCTTC
TRBV29-1	NA	TRBJ2-2	NA	CSVVGQGMSGELFF	TGCAGCGTTGTCGGGCAAGGGATGTCCGGGGAGCTGTTTTTT
TRBV30	once	TRBJ1-1	NA	CAWAPVKTEAFF	TGTGCCTGGGCTCCTGTTAAGACTGAAGCTTTCTTT
TRBV4-1	NA	TRBJ2-1	NA	CASSQDHNEQFF	TGCGCCAGCAGCCAAGATCACAATGAGCAGTTCTTC
TRBV28	NA	TRBJ2-5	NA	CASRSALTQYF	TGTGCCAGCAGATCGGCCCTAACCCAGTACTTC
TRBV4-1	NA	TRBJ2-7	NA	CASSQDWKDEQYF	TGCGCCAGCAGCCAAGATTGGAAGGACGAGCAGTACTTC
TRBV30	NA	TRBJ2-7	NA	CAWSPPAGAYEQYF	TGTGCCTGGAGTCCCCCCGCTGGGGCCTACGAGCAGTACTTC
TRBV5-6	NA	TRBJ2-5	NA	CASSRTQETQYF	TGTGCCAGCAGCCGGACCCAAGAGACCCAGTACTTC
TRBV28	NA	TRBJ2-3	NA	CASSLNPRPDTQYF	TGTGCCAGCAGCCTAAACCCCCGTCCAGATACGCAGTATTTT
TRBV29-1	NA	TRBJ2-7	NA	CSVGGSSYEQYF	TGCAGCGTTGGCGGAAGCTCCTACGAGCAGTACTTC
TRBV29-1	few	TRBJ2-1	TRBD2	CSVVGAGEDNEQFF	TGCAGCGTTGTAGGAGCGGGAGAAGACAATGAGCAGTTCTTC
TRBV6-1	NA	TRBJ1-2	NA	CASTWDGYGYTF	TGTGCCAGCACCTGGGATGGCTATGGCTACACCTTC
TRBV23-1	NA	TRBJ2-7	NA	CASSQWDIRYEQYF	TGCGCCAGCAGTCAATGGGACATTCGCTACGAGCAGTACTTC
TRBV27	few	TRBJ2-1	NA	CASRPRATEQFF	TGTGCCAGCAGGCCCCGGGCCACTGAGCAGTTCTTC
TRBV29-1	few	TRBJ2-1	NA	CSVDSPRTDEQFF	TGCAGCGTTGACTCACCCCGGACAGATGAGCAGTTCTTC
TRBV2	NA	TRBJ2-2	NA	CASSGGPYTGELFF	TGTGCCAGCAGTGGGGGTCCATACACCGGGGAGCTGTTTTTT
TRBV4-1	NA	TRBJ1-1	NA	CASSQEDNEDTEAFF	TGCGCCAGCAGCCAAGAGGACAATGAGGATACTGAAGCTTTCTTT
TRBV29-1	NA	TRBJ2-1	NA	CSVGDTTRDEQFF	TGCAGCGTTGGGGATACCACTAGAGATGAGCAGTTCTTC
TRBV29-1	NA	TRBJ2-2	NA	CSARGVATGGELFF	TGCAGCGCCCGGGGAGTGGCTACTGGCGGGGAGCTGTTTTTT
TRBV6-1	NA	TRBJ1-2	TRBD1	CASSEGAGDSSGYTF	TGTGCCAGCAGTGAAGGCGCCGGGGACAGTTCGGGCTACACCTTC